The 29 T cell receptor beta chains below all came from one sample that was sequenced in a study of T cells in Graves' hyperthyroidism and ophthalmopathy. RNA transcripts yielded amplified TCR beta CDR3 regions. First-round RT-PCR targeting the TCR CDR3 was performed with the HTBI primer set. TCRdb reanalysed the multiplex PCR reads using MiXCR and keeps one entry per CDR3 protein. The sample lists roughly 570,000 distinct CDR3 sequences, 15% to 17% occurring once. Material for sequencing was blood. These TCRs come from a woman in her 30s with Graves' hyperthyroidism.

This clonotype has only a few counts. The chain uses TRBV6-1 and TRBJ1-6; 8 bases agree with TRBD1. V lost 6 bases, J lost 8 bases, and 9 bases stayed unmatched. This CDR3 region has 15 residues. CDR1 MNHNS and CDR2 SASEGT come from the germline V gene. In DNA, the CDR3 is TGTGCCAGCAGCCAGACAGGGGTGGGACATTCACCCCTCCACTTT. Translated, it gives CASSQTGVGHSPLHF.

This clonotype was seen more than once but under ten times. This rearrangement joins TRBV4-3 to TRBJ2-1, with D tentatively TRBD1 (5 bases). The CDR3 spans 17 residues. Trimming took 3 bases from V and 2 from J, leaving 17 bases between them. Germline assignment: CDR1 LGHNA and CDR2 YSLEER. CDR3 sequence: CASSQDTLTETYNEQFF. The CDR3 nucleotides read TGCGCCAGCAGCCAGGACACACTAACGGAAACCTACAATGAGCAGTTCTTC.

Points on this clonotype: A much larger clone differs by one base, so this may be a read error. The chain links TRBV7-2 to TRBJ2-7; D is undetermined. The DNA end favors TRBJ2-1, so the J call may be wrong. CDR1 is SGHTA and CDR2 is FQGNSA in the germline V gene. The CDR3 loop spans 12 amino acids. CDR3 protein: CASSRVLYEQFF. The CDR3 bases are TGTGCCAGCAGCCGTGTTCTGTACGAGCAGTTCTTC.

The chain is built from TRBV18 and TRBJ2-7; 11 nucleotides align to TRBD2. The CDR3 covers 16 residues. The V segment lost 5 bases and the J segment 7 bases; nucleotides outside the gene matches: 13. Germline loops: CDR1 KGHSH, CDR2 LQKENI. The CDR3 DNA is TGTGCCAGCTCAGCTAATTTAGCGGGAGGGCCTCGGGAGCAGTACTTC. It translates to CASSANLAGGPREQYF.

The chain uses TRBV5-1 and TRBJ2-1, with D perhaps matching TRBD2 (6 bases). V was trimmed by 4 bases and J by 0 bases, leaving 14 bases between them. The CDR3 spans 16 residues. Germline V gene data show CDR1 as SGHRS and CDR2 as YFSETQ. CDR3 DNA sequence: TGCGCCAGCAGCGGAGGGTACAGGTCCTCCTACAATGAGCAGTTCTTC. Protein: CASSGGYRSSYNEQFF.

At least ten counts were recorded for this clonotype. The rearrangement links TRBV11-3 to TRBJ1-2; 9 bases match TRBD1. J gave up 3 bases and V 8 bases, and 7 bases lay outside the gene matches. The CDR3 is 14 residues long. The V gene's germline CDR1 is SGHNT and CDR2 YENEEA. CDR3 protein: CASARRDRDYGYTF. The CDR3 nucleotides are TGTGCCAGCGCGCGCCGGGACAGGGACTATGGCTACACCTTC.

The chain carries TRBV20-1 and TRBJ1-3; possibly TRBD1 for D (6 bases). The CDR3 is made up of 14 amino acids. V was trimmed by 3 bases and J by 0 bases, leaving 9 bases between them. Per germline, CDR1 DFQATT and CDR2 SNEGSKA (reference sequence). CDR3 region: CSARGQISGNTIYF. As DNA, the CDR3 is TGCAGTGCTAGGGGACAAATCTCTGGAAACACCATATATTTT.

This clonotype was recorded at least ten times. This chain links TRBV18 with TRBJ1-5; TRBD1 agrees at 7 bases. This CDR3 spans 15 amino acids. CDR1 and CDR2 from the germline V gene are KGHSH and LQKENI. Trimming cost V 4 bases and J 2 bases; bases outside gene matches: 5. CDR3 sequence (DNA): TGTGCCAGCTCACACGGACAGGCGGGCAATCAGCCCCAGCATTTT. It encodes CASSHGQAGNQPQHF.

As regards this clonotype: This may be a read error, as it is one base from a much larger clone. The chain combines TRBV10-3 with TRBJ2-7; 7 bases agree with TRBD1. The V and J ends lost 10 bases and 4 bases, in that order; junction bases with no gene match: 7. This CDR3 spans 12 amino acids. CDR1 and CDR2 from the germline V gene are ENHRY and SYGVKD. The CDR3 sequence: CATATGNYEQYF. CDR3 nucleotide sequence: TGTGCCACGGCGACAGGGAATTACGAGCAGTACTTC.

This clonotype showed up many times. The chain carries TRBV2 and TRBJ1-6, with D unclear. In germline, CDR1 is SNHLY, CDR2 FYNNEI. V dropped 2 bases and J dropped 10 bases, with 18 bases sitting between them. The CDR3 covers 16 residues. Here the CDR3 reads CASSESLGRASSPLHF. CDR3 DNA: TGTGCCAGCAGTGAAAGCCTTGGGAGGGCTTCGTCACCCCTCCACTTT.

This clonotype was counted at least ten times. CDR3 sequence: CASSLELGQGLTYEQYF. The CDR3 region has the DNA TGTGCCAGCAGTTTAGAACTGGGACAGGGGTTAACCTACGAGCAGTACTTC. The chain is built from TRBV12-3 or TRBV12-4 and TRBJ2-7, with 10 bases that match TRBD1. The CDR3 runs 17 residues. V gave up 1 base and J gave up 2 bases; unmatched junction bases: 8.

This clonotype was seen repeatedly, ten times or more. The chain joins TRBV5-5 to TRBJ1-1, with D possibly TRBD1 on 5 matching bases. Trimming shortened V by 3 bases and J by 1 base, and 13 bases separated the two germline ends. The CDR3 has 15 residues. Per germline, CDR1 SGHKS and CDR2 YYEKEE (reference sequence). As DNA, the CDR3 is TGTGCCAGCAGCTCGGACACCGCGAGGAACACTGAAGCTTTCTTT. Protein sequence: CASSSDTARNTEAFF.

This clonotype was recorded many times. J is TRBJ2-7 and V is TRBV6-2 or TRBV6-3; TRBD2 might be the D (6 bases). This CDR3 region has 12 residues. The germline CDR1 and CDR2 sequences are MNHEY and SVGEGT. Trimming took 6 bases from V and 7 from J, leaving 13 bases between them. The CDR3 nucleotides are TGTGCCAGCAGACCCCGCGGGGAAGAGCAGTACTTC. The encoded protein is CASRPRGEEQYF.

This clonotype showed up just a few times. The chain has TRBV7-9 and TRBJ2-4; 8 bases line up with TRBD2. The germline V gene encodes CDR1 SEHNR and CDR2 FQNEAQ (reference sequence). The ends lost 7 bases at V and 8 bases at J; junction bases unmatched: 7. The CDR3 consists of 13 residues. The CDR3 DNA follows: TGTGCCAGCACCAAAGCGGGAGAATACATTCAGTACTTC. This translates into CASTKAGEYIQYF.

The V call is TRBV3-1, the J call TRBJ2-2, with 11 bases identical to TRBD2. CDR1 is LGHDT, CDR2 YNNKEL, per germline (reference sequence). Unmatched junction bases numbered 6, after V lost 8 bases and J lost 4 bases. This CDR3 has 15 residues. CDR3 sequence: CASASGLAATGELFF. CDR3 nucleotide sequence: TGTGCCAGCGCCTCGGGACTAGCGGCCACCGGGGAGCTGTTTTTT. The full variable domain, rest sourced from reference TRBV3-1 and TRBJ2-2, is DTAVSQTPKYLVTQMGNDKSIKCEQNLGHDTMYWYKQDSKKFLKIMFSYNNKELIINETVPNRFSPKSPDKAHLNLHINSLELGDSAVYFCASASGLAATGELFFGEGSRLTVL.

This clonotype was seen at least ten times. In nucleotides, the CDR3 is TGTGCCAGCAGTGGAATGAACACTGAAGCTTTCTTT. As protein: CASSGMNTEAFF. V usage is TRBV2 and J usage is TRBJ1-1; no reliable D call. The germline V gene has CDR1 SNHLY and CDR2 FYNNEI. With 4 bases removed from V and 0 bases from J, the gap between germline ends came to 3 bases. The CDR3 loop spans 12 amino acids.

This clonotype was seen repeatedly, ten times or more. The rearrangement links TRBV2 to TRBJ2-1, with D possibly matching TRBD2 (6 bases). CDR3 length: 14 residues. Per the germline V gene, CDR1 is SNHLY and CDR2 is FYNNEI. Deletions cut 5 bases from V and 5 bases from J, with 13 bases between. CDR3 region: CASSPRDFHNEQFF. The DNA for the CDR3 is TGTGCCAGCAGTCCCCGGGACTTTCACAATGAGCAGTTCTTC.

This clonotype was seen more than once but under ten times. A much larger clone is a single base away; this may be a read error. This rearrangement joins TRBV12-3 or TRBV12-4 to TRBJ2-3; TRBD2 agrees at 10 bases. V trimming: 6 bases; J trimming: 4 bases; junction bases outside the gene matches: 7. CDR3 size: 15 residues. Here the CDR3 reads CASRDTSGTADTQYF. Written as DNA, the CDR3 is TGTGCCAGCAGAGATACTAGCGGGACTGCAGATACGCAGTATTTT.

This clonotype came up a few times. This chain links TRBV6-5 with TRBJ2-3, with D tentatively TRBD2 (5 bases). The germline V and J ends were trimmed by 1 base and 2 bases, with 13 bases remaining between them. This CDR3 contains 16 residues. Per germline, CDR1 MNHEY and CDR2 SVGAGI. The CDR3 DNA is TGTGCCAGCAGTTACTTAGCGAATACGAACACAGATACGCAGTATTTT. Its protein is CASSYLANTNTDTQYF.

The chain combines TRBV9 with TRBJ2-5; TRBD1 is a possible D gene (5 bases). Germline CDR1 is SGDLS and CDR2 is YYNGEE. V was trimmed by 0 bases and J by 5 bases, leaving 14 bases between them. The CDR3 length is 15 residues. DNA of the CDR3: TGTGCCAGCAGCGTAGGTGCACTAAACAGGGAGACCCAGTACTTC. Translating gives CASSVGALNRETQYF. The full variable domain, rest sourced from reference TRBV9 and TRBJ2-5, is DSGVTQTPKHLITATGQRVTLRCSPRSGDLSVYWYQQSLDQGLQFLIQYYNGEERAKGNILERFSAQQFPDLHSELNLSSLELGDSALYFCASSVGALNRETQYFGPGTRLLVL.

The rearrangement joins TRBV24-1 to TRBJ1-5, with a weak D call TRBD1 (5 bases). V lost 4 bases, J lost 4 bases, and 10 bases lay in between. The CDR3 has 14 residues. CDR1 is KGHDR and CDR2 is SFDVKD in the germline V gene. The CDR3 bases are TGTGCCACCAGTGAGTTCGGGGGGAATCAGCCCCAGCATTTT. This codes for CATSEFGGNQPQHF.

In its sample, this clonotype was seen many times. The genes are TRBV3-1 and TRBJ2-1, with 11 bases identical to TRBD2. V lost 5 bases, J lost 3 bases, and 6 bases stayed unmatched. CDR3 length: 16 residues. Germline loops: CDR1 LGHDT, CDR2 YNNKEL (reference sequence). CDR3 nucleotides: TGTGCCAGCAGCTTCCCGACTAGCGGGGTCTACAATGAGCAGTTCTTC. It codes for CASSFPTSGVYNEQFF.

This clonotype was recorded at least ten times. This sequence joins TRBV12-3 or TRBV12-4 and TRBJ1-2; D is undetermined. This CDR3 is 15 amino acids long. V gave up 5 bases and J gave up 4 bases, with 17 bases separating them. This CDR3 is CASSTPGGFAYGYTF. In DNA form, the CDR3 reads TGTGCCAGCAGTACCCCGGGCGGGTTTGCCTATGGCTACACCTTC.

This clonotype occurred once. The DNA for the CDR3 is TGTGCCAGTACGTGGGGGGCTCAGAACACTGAAGCTTTCTTT. Translated: CASTWGAQNTEAFF. V gene TRBV19 combines with J gene TRBJ1-1; D perhaps matches TRBD1 (6 bases). The germline V gene has CDR1 LNHDA and CDR2 SQIVND (reference sequence). Trimming shortened V by 7 bases and J by 1 base, and 13 bases separated the two germline ends. This CDR3 comprises 14 residues.

This clonotype was counted at least ten times. This chain connects TRBV20-1 to TRBJ2-2; 7 bases fit TRBD1. Germline lookup yields CDR1 DFQATT and CDR2 SNEGSKA (reference sequence). The V and J ends lost 2 bases and 3 bases, in that order; junction bases with no gene match: 6. This CDR3 comprises 15 residues. CDR3 loop: CSARSSDRYTGELFF. The CDR3 nucleotides are TGCAGTGCTAGATCCTCGGACAGGTACACCGGGGAGCTGTTTTTT.

This clonotype was picked up many times. The chain employs TRBV30 and TRBJ1-6; 7 bases agree with TRBD1. Trimming at V came to 4 bases and at J to 10 bases, leaving 7 bases not matched to a gene. This CDR3 spans 13 amino acids. The germline V gene has CDR1 GTSNPN and CDR2 SVGIG (reference sequence). The CDR3 spells CAWTQGVRSPLHF. The DNA of the CDR3 is TGTGCCTGGACCCAGGGGGTCCGGTCACCCCTCCACTTT. Complete variable domain (other parts from reference TRBV30 and TRBJ1-6): SQTIHQWPATLVQPVGSPLSLECTVEGTSNPNLYWYRQAAGRGLQLLFYSVGIGQISSEVPQNLSASRPQDRQFILSSKKLLLSDSGFYLCAWTQGVRSPLHFGNGTRLTVT.

The CDR3 spells CASSTDRGVRETQYF. DNA for the CDR3: TGTGCCAGCAGCACAGACAGGGGGGTAAGAGAGACCCAGTACTTC. V gene TRBV7-2 combines with J gene TRBJ2-5; 9 nucleotides align to TRBD1. The germline gives CDR1 SGHTA, CDR2 FQGNSA. The length of the CDR3 is 15 residues. V lost 5 bases and J lost 4; bases outside the gene matches: 8.

This clonotype was recorded at least ten times. This chain joins TRBV11-3 and TRBJ2-2; maybe TRBD1 (5 bases). CDR1 and CDR2 from the germline V gene are SGHNT and YENEEA. V was pared by 8 bases and J by 10 bases, with 20 bases between. The CDR3 spans 14 residues. Written as DNA, the CDR3 is TGTGCCAGCGCTGCTACGGCAGGGATTGAGGAGCTGTTTTTT. Amino acid sequence: CASAATAGIEELFF.

This clonotype was seen at least ten times. This rearrangement joins TRBV24-1 to TRBJ2-1; 7 nucleotides agree with TRBD2. Trimming cost V 3 bases and J 9 bases; bases outside gene matches: 7. This CDR3 has 14 residues. Germline V lookup: CDR1 KGHDR, CDR2 SFDVKD. The CDR3 DNA reads TGTGCCACCAGTGATGTAGGGACTACCGTTGAGCAGTTCTTC. Translating gives CATSDVGTTVEQFF.